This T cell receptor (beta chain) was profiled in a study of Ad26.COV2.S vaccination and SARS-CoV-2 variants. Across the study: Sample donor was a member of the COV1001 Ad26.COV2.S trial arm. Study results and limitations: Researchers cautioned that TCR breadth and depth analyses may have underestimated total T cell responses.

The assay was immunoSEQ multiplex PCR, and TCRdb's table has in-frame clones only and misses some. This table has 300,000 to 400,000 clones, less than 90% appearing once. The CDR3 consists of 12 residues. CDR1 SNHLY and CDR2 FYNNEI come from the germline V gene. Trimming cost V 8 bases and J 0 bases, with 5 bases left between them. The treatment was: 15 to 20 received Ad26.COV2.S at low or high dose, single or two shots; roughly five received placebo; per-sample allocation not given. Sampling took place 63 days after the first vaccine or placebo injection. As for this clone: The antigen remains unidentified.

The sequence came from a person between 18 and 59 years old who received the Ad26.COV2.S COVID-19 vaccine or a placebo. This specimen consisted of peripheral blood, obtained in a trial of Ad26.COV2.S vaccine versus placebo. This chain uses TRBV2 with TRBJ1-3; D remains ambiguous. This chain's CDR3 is CASHRSGNTIYF. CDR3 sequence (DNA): TGTGCCAGCCACCGCTCTGGAAACACCATATATTTT.